This TCR beta chain derives from a study of molecular identifiers for immune sequencing clone quantification. Study details: Replicate RNA from about 19,000 or 110,000 naive CD8 T cells formed five aliquots; four were sequenced.

TCRdb reanalysed the PCR reads using MiXCR and keeps one entry per CDR3 protein. The sample has more than 450,000 distinct CDR3 sequences; about 25% are singletons. Trimming cost V 2 bases and J 9 bases, with 14 bases left between them. Germline V gene lookup returns CDR1 MNHEY and CDR2 SVGAGI. The CDR3 extends over 15 amino acids. This clonotype was observed many times. The rearrangement joins TRBV6-5 to TRBJ1-6, with a tentative D call TRBD1 (5 bases). The receptor was isolated from a human donor in good health. Some libraries in this study had Jurkat cell RNA spiked in. Sequencing used naive CD8+ T cells from blood, with Jurkat cell RNA spiked in. Subset reported: FACS-sorted CD8+CD4-CCR7+CD45RA+ naive T cells. In nucleotides, the CDR3 is TGTGCCAGCAGTTACGGACCGGGGGACTCTTCACCCCTCCACTTT. This gives the protein CASSYGPGDSSPLHF.